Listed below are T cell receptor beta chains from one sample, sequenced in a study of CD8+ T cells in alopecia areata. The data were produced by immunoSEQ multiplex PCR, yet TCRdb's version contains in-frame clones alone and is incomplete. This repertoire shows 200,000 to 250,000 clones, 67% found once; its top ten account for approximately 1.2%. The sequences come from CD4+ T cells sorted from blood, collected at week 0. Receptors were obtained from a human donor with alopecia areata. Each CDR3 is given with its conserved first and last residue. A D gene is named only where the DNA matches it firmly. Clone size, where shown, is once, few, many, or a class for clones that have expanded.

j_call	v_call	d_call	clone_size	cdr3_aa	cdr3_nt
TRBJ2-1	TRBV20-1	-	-	CSATPYNEQFF	TGCAGTGCTACCCCCTACAATGAGCAGTTCTTC
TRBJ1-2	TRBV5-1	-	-	CASSVRTLSHGYTF	TGCGCCAGCAGCGTACGAACCTTGTCCCATGGCTACACCTTC
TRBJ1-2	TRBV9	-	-	CASSAADRNYGYTF	TGTGCCAGCAGCGCGGCGGACAGAAACTATGGCTACACCTTC
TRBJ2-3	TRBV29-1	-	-	CSVGTTTDTQYF	TGCAGCGTTGGGACTACTACAGATACGCAGTATTTT
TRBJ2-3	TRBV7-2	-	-	CASSFLGVDTQYF	TGTGCCAGCAGCTTTCTGGGGGTAGATACGCAGTATTTT
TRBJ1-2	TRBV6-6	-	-	CASSYQTDNYGYTF	TGTGCCAGCAGTTACCAGACAGATAACTATGGCTACACCTTC
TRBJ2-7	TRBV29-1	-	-	CSGYRGDEQYF	TGCAGCGGGTATAGGGGAGACGAGCAGTACTTC
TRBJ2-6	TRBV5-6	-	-	CASSLGASGANVLTF	TGTGCCAGCAGCTTGGGGGCCTCTGGGGCCAACGTCCTGACTTTC
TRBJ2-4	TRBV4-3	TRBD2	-	CASSQAGGIQYF	TGCGCCAGCAGCCAAGCGGGAGGCATTCAGTACTTC
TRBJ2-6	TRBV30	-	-	CACGKSSGANVLTF	TGTGCCTGTGGGAAATCCTCTGGGGCCAACGTCCTGACTTTC
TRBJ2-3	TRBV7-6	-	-	CASSLAGATTDTQYF	TGTGCCAGCAGCTTAGCGGGGGCCACCACAGATACGCAGTATTTT
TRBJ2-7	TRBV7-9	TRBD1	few	CASSAWDSSYEQYF	TGTGCCAGCAGCGCCTGGGACAGCTCCTACGAGCAGTACTTC
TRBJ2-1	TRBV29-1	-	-	CSVVIAGLSYNEQFF	TGCAGCGTTGTAATCGCAGGACTCTCCTACAATGAGCAGTTCTTC
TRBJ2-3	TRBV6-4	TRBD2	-	CASSESGGATDTQYF	TGTGCCAGCAGTGAGAGCGGGGGGGCCACAGATACGCAGTATTTT
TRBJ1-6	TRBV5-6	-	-	CASSLGGTPSPLHF	TGTGCCAGCAGCTTGGGGGGAACGCCTTCACCCCTCCACTTT
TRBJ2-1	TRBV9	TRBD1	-	CASSAGTGGFNEQFF	TGTGCCAGCAGCGCCGGGACAGGGGGTTTCAATGAGCAGTTCTTC
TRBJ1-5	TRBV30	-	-	CAWSRAGEQPQHF	TGTGCCTGGAGTCGGGCAGGGGAGCAGCCCCAGCATTTT
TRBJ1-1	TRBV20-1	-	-	CSAVVITEAFF	TGCAGTGCCGTGGTTATCACTGAAGCTTTCTTT
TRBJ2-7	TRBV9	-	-	CASSVVRNSSYEQYF	TGTGCCAGCAGCGTAGTGAGAAACAGCTCCTACGAGCAGTACTTC
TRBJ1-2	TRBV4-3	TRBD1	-	CASSQGDRELGYTF	TGCGCCAGCAGCCAGGGGGACAGGGAGTTAGGCTACACCTTC
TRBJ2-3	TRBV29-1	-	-	CSAVRGRTDTQYF	TGCAGCGCTGTTAGAGGCCGCACAGATACGCAGTATTTT
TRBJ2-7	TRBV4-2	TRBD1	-	CASSSDLGGDYEQYF	TGTGCCAGCAGCTCAGACCTAGGGGGCGACTACGAGCAGTACTTC
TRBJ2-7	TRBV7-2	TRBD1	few	CASSQDRDPFYEQYF	TGTGCCAGCAGTCAGGACAGGGACCCTTTCTACGAGCAGTACTTC
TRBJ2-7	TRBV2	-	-	CASSERLTYEQYF	TGTGCCAGCAGTGAAAGGTTAACCTACGAGCAGTACTTC
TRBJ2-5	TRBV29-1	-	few	CSVARDPSETQYF	TGCAGCGTAGCACGGGACCCTTCAGAGACCCAGTACTTC
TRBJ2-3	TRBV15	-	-	CATSRDRGGTDTQYF	TGTGCCACCAGCAGAGATCGCGGCGGCACAGATACGCAGTATTTT
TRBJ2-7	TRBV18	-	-	CASSPYEQYF	TGTGCCAGCTCACCATACGAGCAGTACTTC
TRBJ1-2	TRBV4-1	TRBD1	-	CASSQDQQGLYGYTF	TGCGCCAGCAGCCAAGATCAACAGGGGTTGTATGGCTACACCTTC
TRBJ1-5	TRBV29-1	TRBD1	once	CSVGAGGGQPQHF	TGCAGCGTTGGCGCAGGGGGGGGGCAGCCCCAGCATTTT
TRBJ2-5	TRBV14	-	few	CASSQGGISVQYF	TGTGCCAGCAGCCAAGGAGGAATCTCAGTCCAGTACTTC
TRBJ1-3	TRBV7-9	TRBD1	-	CASSPGTGTNTIYF	TGTGCCAGCAGCCCGGGGACAGGAACGAACACCATATATTTT
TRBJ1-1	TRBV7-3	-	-	CASSPYVNTEAFF	TGTGCCAGCAGCCCATATGTGAACACTGAAGCTTTCTTT
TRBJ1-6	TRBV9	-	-	CASSVDSPLHF	TGTGCCAGCAGCGTAGATTCACCCCTCCACTTT
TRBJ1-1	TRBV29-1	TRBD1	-	CSGSRGINTEAFF	TGCAGCGGTAGCAGGGGGATCAACACTGAAGCTTTCTTT
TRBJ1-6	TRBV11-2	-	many	CASSAQGGYNSPLHF	TGTGCCAGCAGCGCGCAGGGAGGCTATAATTCACCCCTCCACTTT
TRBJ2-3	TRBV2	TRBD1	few	CASRDRSSTDTQYF	TGTGCCAGCCGGGACAGATCTAGCACAGATACGCAGTATTTT
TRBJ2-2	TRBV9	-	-	CASSVRQTVGELFF	TGTGCCAGCAGCGTAAGACAGACGGTCGGGGAGCTGTTTTTT
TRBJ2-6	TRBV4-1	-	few	CASSHSVGANVLTF	TGCGCCAGCAGCCATTCGGTTGGGGCCAACGTCCTGACTTTC
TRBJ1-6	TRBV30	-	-	CAWSVRGSPASPLHF	TGTGCCTGGAGTGTACGAGGGAGCCCCGCATCACCCCTCCACTTT
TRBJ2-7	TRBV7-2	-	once	CASSLLGYEQYF	TGTGCCAGCAGCTTACTGGGCTACGAGCAGTACTTC
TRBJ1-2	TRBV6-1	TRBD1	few	CASSGTGGASGYTF	TGTGCCAGCAGTGGAACAGGGGGCGCTTCTGGCTACACCTTC
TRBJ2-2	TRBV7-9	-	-	CASSAGGTGELFF	TGTGCCAGCAGCGCCGGAGGAACCGGGGAGCTGTTTTTT
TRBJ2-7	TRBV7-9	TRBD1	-	CASSKQGPPYEQYF	TGTGCCAGCAGCAAACAGGGGCCCCCCTACGAGCAGTACTTC
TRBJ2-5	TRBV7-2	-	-	CASSRVRAQETQYF	TGTGCCAGCAGCCGGGTTAGGGCGCAAGAGACCCAGTACTTC